Listed below are T cell receptor beta chains from one sample, sequenced in a study of blood T cells in healthy people across ages. TCRdb reanalysed the 5' RACE reads using MiXCR and keeps one entry per CDR3 protein. The sample shows some 900,000 distinct CDR3 sequences, 25% to 35% of them seen only once. The sample was blood. The receptors originated from a woman aged 80 or over in good health. Both conserved end residues are part of each CDR3. D genes are given only for firm matches. Not every row has a clone size; where given, it reads once, few, many or a size class.

d_gene,abundance,v_gene,j_gene,CDR3nt,CDR3aa
TRBD1,many,TRBV5-5,TRBJ2-1,TGTGCCAGCAGCTTGGCGGGACAGGCCTACAATGAGCAGTTCTTC,CASSLAGQAYNEQFF
.,many,TRBV7-2,TRBJ2-3,TGTGCCAGCAGCTTAGACACTCCCGACTACACAGATACGCAGTATTTT,CASSLDTPDYTDTQYF
TRBD1,.,TRBV19,TRBJ1-5,TGTGCCAGTACCATCGGGACAGGGACGAGCAATCAGCCCCAGCATTTT,CASTIGTGTSNQPQHF
TRBD1,few,TRBV20-1,TRBJ1-5,TGCAGTGCTAAAAGACAGGGGAGTAATCAGCCCCAGCATTTT,CSAKRQGSNQPQHF
.,.,TRBV5-4,TRBJ2-6,TGTGCCAGCAGCGACAGGGGACTAGGAGCTGGGGCCAACGTCCTGACTTTC,CASSDRGLGAGANVLTF
.,many,TRBV7-2,TRBJ2-2,TGTGCCAGCAGCTCGACGTGGTTCGGGGAGCTGTTTTTT,CASSSTWFGELFF
.,.,TRBV21-1,TRBJ2-5,TGTGCCAGCAGCGAAGAGCATGGGTCTCGGCTCTTTTTGGGGCAAAGGCAAGAGACCCAGTACTTC,CASSEEHGSRLFLGQRQETQYF
TRBD1,few,TRBV6-5,TRBJ2-6,TGTGCCAGCAGACCCCAGGGGGCTGGGGCCAACGTCCTGACTTTC,CASRPQGAGANVLTF
TRBD2,few,TRBV18,TRBJ2-3,TGTGCCAGCTCACCAGGCGGGGGTGGGTCAGATACGCAGTATTTT,CASSPGGGGSDTQYF
.,many,TRBV5-1,TRBJ2-5,TGCGCCAGCAGCTTGGAAGTGGGTATGGAGACCCAGTACTTC,CASSLEVGMETQYF
TRBD1,many,TRBV3-1,TRBJ2-3,TGTGCCAGCAGCCACCCGACAGGGGGCAGAGATACGCAGTATTTT,CASSHPTGGRDTQYF
.,.,TRBV6-1,TRBJ1-4,TGTGCCAGCAGTGTGAACCACGGAAAACTGTTTTTT,CASSVNHGKLFF
TRBD2,many,TRBV7-2,TRBJ2-7,TGTGCCAGCAGCTCAAGGACTAGCGGCTACGAGCAGTACTTC,CASSSRTSGYEQYF
.,.,TRBV6-6,TRBJ2-2,TGTGCCAGCACTACAGCCGGGGGGCACGGGGAGCTGTTTTTT,CASTTAGGHGELFF
.,few,TRBV15,TRBJ1-3,TGTGCCACCAAAGGGGCTGGAAACACCATATATTTT,CATKGAGNTIYF
.,many,TRBV6-1,TRBJ2-7,TGTGCCAGCTTACAGGTCTACGAGCAGTACTTC,CASLQVYEQYF
.,many,TRBV20-1,TRBJ2-7,TGCAGTGCTAGAGGGGGGGGGGCCAGGAGCTCCTACGAGCAGTACTTC,CSARGGGARSSYEQYF
.,.,TRBV10-3,TRBJ2-3,TGTGCCATCAGTGCCGCTATCCTGCCAGCCCTTAGCACAGATACGCAGTATTTT,CAISAAILPALSTDTQYF
.,few,TRBV5-1,TRBJ1-1,TGCGCCAGTAGTCAGAGGGAGAACACTGAAGCTTTCTTT,CASSQRENTEAFF
TRBD1,.,TRBV7-8,TRBJ2-5,TGTGCCGGCAGCCCCCACGGACAGGCACAGGAGACCCAGTACTTC,CAGSPHGQAQETQYF
.,.,TRBV30,TRBJ1-1,TGTGCCTGGAGTGTATGGGCCAGTGAGGGTGAAGCTTTCTTT,CAWSVWASEGEAFF
.,many,TRBV7-9,TRBJ2-7,TGTGCCAGCACAGAAGCCGCCGGGAAAAGCTCCTACGAGCAGTACTTC,CASTEAAGKSSYEQYF
TRBD1,few,TRBV28,TRBJ1-1,TGTGCCAGTGGACAGGGCTTAGACACTGAAGCTTTCTTT,CASGQGLDTEAFF
TRBD2,.,TRBV7-3,TRBJ2-1,TGTGCCAGCAGCTTAAAGGCTAGCGGGGGTCTAAGCTCCTACAATGAGCAGTTCTTC,CASSLKASGGLSSYNEQFF
TRBD1,few,TRBV20-1,TRBJ1-1,TGCAGTGCTACCCCTTTCGGGACAGGAGGAACTGAAGCTTTCTTT,CSATPFGTGGTEAFF
TRBD1,.,TRBV14,TRBJ2-7,TGTGCCAGCAGCCACATCCGTACAGACAGGGGGGACGAGCAGTACTTC,CASSHIRTDRGDEQYF
TRBD2,.,TRBV12-3/TRBV12-4,TRBJ2-1,TGTGCCAGTATGACAGCGGGAGGGCTAGGCAATGAGCAGTTCTTC,CASMTAGGLGNEQFF
.,many,TRBV6-2/TRBV6-3,TRBJ2-1,TGTGCCAGCAGTTGGGCGCGGGGTACGTACAATGAGCAGTTCTTC,CASSWARGTYNEQFF
.,.,TRBV6-5,TRBJ2-7,TGTGCCAGCAGGTACCGGGCAGGGGAAGTCTACGAGCAGAACTTC,CASRYRAGEVYEQNF
TRBD2,.,TRBV10-3,TRBJ2-4,TGTGCCATCAGTGAGGGGCTAGCGGACCTGTCCTACGATCAGTACTTC,CAISEGLADLSYDQYF
TRBD2,.,TRBV20-1,TRBJ2-1,TGCAGTGCTGAAAGCGGGGCGAAACCCTACAGTGAGCAGTTCTTC,CSAESGAKPYSEQFF
.,.,TRBV29-1,TRBJ1-1,TGCAGCGTTGTGACGCAGACGAACACTGAAGCTTTCTTT,CSVVTQTNTEAFF
.,.,TRBV27,TRBJ2-3,TGTGCCAGCAGGTTAGGGGGGGCGGTGGATACGCAGTATTTT,CASRLGGAVDTQYF
.,.,TRBV2,TRBJ1-5,TGTGCCAGCAGCCGGGACAACGGACAGAATCAGCCCCAGCATTTT,CASSRDNGQNQPQHF
.,.,TRBV5-1,TRBJ2-3,TGCGCCAGCAGCTGGGGGGCCCCGACAGATACACGGTATTTT,CASSWGAPTDTRYF